This T cell receptor (beta chain) derives from a study of control samples from healthy donors and cancer patients. This CDR3 contains 14 residues. The germline gives CDR1 SGHNT, CDR2 YYREEE (reference sequence). V lost 3 bases, J lost 5 bases, and 14 bases lay in between. Produced via immunoSEQ multiplex PCR; TCRdb's table is partial and in-frame only. This sample carries roughly 58,000 clones, about 89% of them seen once, and the ten largest clones take approximately 11%. This rearrangement joins TRBV5-4 to TRBJ2-5; tentative D call: TRBD1 (6 bases). The clonotype originates from a woman aged 55-70 years with lung cancer. The sequencing sample was made of PBMCs. CDR3 residues: CASSSPWGLETQYF. CDR3 DNA sequence: TGTGCCAGCAGCTCCCCTTGGGGGCTTGAGACCCAGTACTTC. The full variable domain, its missing parts supplied by reference TRBV5-4 and TRBJ2-5, is ETGVTQSPTHLIKTRGQQVTLRCSSQSGHNTVSWYQQALGQGPQFIFQYYREEENGRGNFPPRFSGLQFPNYSSELNVNALELDDSALYLCASSSPWGLETQYFGPGTRLLVL.